The 22 T cell receptor beta chains reported below all come from one sample, sequenced in a study of T cell changes during pregnancy in multiple sclerosis. The method was immunoSEQ multiplex PCR; TCRdb's version includes in-frame clones alone and lacks a portion of them. In the table there are around 69,000 clones, about 90% of which are singletons. Specimen: peripheral blood, collected in the second trimester of pregnancy. All receptors derive from a female donor in good health, enrolled as a control in a pregnancy study.

The V gene is TRBV19, the J gene TRBJ1-5; weak D call: TRBD1 (5 bases). CDR1 and CDR2 (germline): LNHDA, SQIVND (reference sequence). V was shortened by 3 bases and J by 3 bases, with 12 bases between the two germline ends. The CDR3 is made up of 15 amino acids. CDR3 in amino acids: CASSMFGGDNQPQHF. The CDR3 DNA reads TGTGCCAGTAGTATGTTTGGGGGGGACAATCAGCCCCAGCATTTT.

The chain combines TRBV7-9 with TRBJ2-2; 7 nucleotides align to TRBD1. The CDR3 covers 18 residues. V lost 4 bases to trimming and J lost 2 bases; unmatched junction nucleotides: 13. CDR1 is SEHNR and CDR2 is FQNEAQ in the germline V gene (reference sequence). The chain's CDR3 is CASSSTRDTGVNTGELFF. CDR3 nucleotide sequence: TGTGCCAGCAGCTCGACCCGCGATACAGGGGTTAACACCGGGGAGCTGTTTTTT.

V is TRBV7-2 and J is TRBJ1-2; the D gene is possibly TRBD1 (5 bases). Germline V lookup: CDR1 SGHTA, CDR2 FQGNSA. Between the trimmed V and J ends, which lost 1 base and 4 bases, there was a span of 16 bases. This CDR3 region has 16 residues. The CDR3 protein is CASSLGWAGLGYGYTF. CDR3 DNA sequence: TGTGCCAGCAGCTTAGGATGGGCAGGGCTGGGCTATGGCTACACCTTC.

The genes are TRBV2 and TRBJ2-7; D uncertain. Trimming stripped 7 bases from V and 9 bases from J, with 19 bases between. CDR3 length: 13 residues. The germline V gene has CDR1 SNHLY and CDR2 FYNNEI. Here the CDR3 reads CASTQQEVGSQYF. The CDR3 region has the DNA TGTGCCAGCACTCAGCAGGAAGTTGGCTCGCAGTACTTC.

The chain employs TRBV11-2 and TRBJ2-7, with D possibly TRBD2 on 6 matching bases. In germline, CDR1 is SGHAT, CDR2 FQNNGV. CDR3 length equals 15 residues. Trimming removed 5 bases at V and 2 bases at J, with 16 bases between. Written as DNA, the CDR3 is TGTGCCAGCAGCCCCGCGGCAGGGAGGACCTACGAGCAGTACTTC. Encoded protein: CASSPAAGRTYEQYF.

V and J are TRBV19 and TRBJ2-7, with 12 bases that match TRBD2. V trimming: 4 bases; J trimming: 0 bases; junction bases outside the gene matches: 7. CDR3 size: 17 residues. CDR1 and CDR2 (germline): LNHDA, SQIVND (reference sequence). CDR3 sequence (DNA): TGTGCCAGTAGTAGAGGACTAGCGGGAAGGGCCTCCTACGAGCAGTACTTC. This gives the protein CASSRGLAGRASYEQYF.

The V gene is TRBV28, the J gene TRBJ1-5; D is perhaps TRBD1 (6 bases). Germline V gene sequence: CDR1 MDHEN, CDR2 SYDVKM. The V and J ends lost 3 bases and 4 bases respectively, with 16 bases between them. This CDR3 contains 16 residues. CDR3 in DNA: TGTGCCAGCAGTTTCCGCGACAGGCTCACTAATCAGCCCCAGCATTTT. Its translation is CASSFRDRLTNQPQHF. The full variable domain, rest sourced from reference TRBV28 and TRBJ1-5, is DVKVTQSSRYLVKRTGEKVFLECVQDMDHENMFWYRQDPGLGLRLIYFSYDVKMKEKGDIPEGYSVSREKKERFSLILESASTNQTSMYLCASSFRDRLTNQPQHFGDGTRLSIL.

This clone was detected once. The chain joins TRBV29-1 to TRBJ1-2; TRBD1 matches 11 bases. CDR1 SQVTM and CDR2 ANQGSEA come from the germline V gene. The CDR3 has 16 residues. The trim removed 6 bases at V and 0 bases at J, leaving 9 bases unmatched. CDR3 in DNA: TGCAGCGTGATCTTTGGACAGGGGGCTTCTAACTATGGCTACACCTTC. Translating it yields CSVIFGQGASNYGYTF.

The J gene is TRBJ2-7, the V gene TRBV7-9; 9 nucleotides agree with TRBD1. The germline gives CDR1 SEHNR, CDR2 FQNEAQ (reference sequence). The CDR3 has 15 amino acids. The trim removed 5 bases at V and 3 bases at J, leaving 8 bases unmatched. The CDR3 reads CASSPGQGPFYEQYF. The CDR3 nucleotides are TGTGCCAGCAGCCCGGGACAGGGCCCATTCTACGAGCAGTACTTC.

This chain joins TRBV9 and TRBJ2-2; 10 bases map to TRBD2. Looked up from germline, CDR1 is SGDLS and CDR2 is YYNGEE. This CDR3 region has 17 residues. The V gene end was trimmed by 2 bases and the J gene end by 5 bases; junction bases not matched to a gene: 9. The chain's CDR3 is CASSVGLAGAVTGELFF. DNA of the CDR3: TGTGCCAGCAGCGTGGGGCTAGCGGGGGCCGTTACCGGGGAGCTGTTTTTT. Using reference TRBV9 and TRBJ2-2 for the parts outside the CDR3, the full variable domain is DSGVTQTPKHLITATGQRVTLRCSPRSGDLSVYWYQQSLDQGLQFLIQYYNGEERAKGNILERFSAQQFPDLHSELNLSSLELGDSALYFCASSVGLAGAVTGELFFGEGSRLTVL.

The rearrangement links TRBV27 to TRBJ2-7; a possible D gene is TRBD2 (6 bases). Trimming took off 3 bases at V and 1 base at J, with 10 bases between the two ends. The germline V gene encodes CDR1 MNHEY and CDR2 SMNVEV (reference sequence). This CDR3 is built from 14 residues. CDR3 DNA: TGTGCCAGCAGTTTCCTCGGGGGATCCTACGAGCAGTACTTC. It codes for CASSFLGGSYEQYF.

The chain combines TRBV30 with TRBJ2-2, with 8 bases matching TRBD2. V dropped 4 bases and J dropped 3; count of bases not matched to a gene: 13. CDR1 GTSNPN and CDR2 SVGIG come from the germline V gene (reference sequence). The CDR3 is 17 amino acids. CDR3 sequence: CAWNIPPGGRHTGELFF. CDR3 sequence (DNA): TGTGCCTGGAATATCCCCCCGGGGGGGAGGCACACCGGGGAGCTGTTTTTT. Variable domain in full (rest from reference TRBV30 and TRBJ2-2): SQTIHQWPATLVQPVGSPLSLECTVEGTSNPNLYWYRQAAGRGLQLLFYSVGIGQISSEVPQNLSASRPQDRQFILSSKKLLLSDSGFYLCAWNIPPGGRHTGELFFGEGSRLTVL.

The rearrangement uses TRBV9 and TRBJ1-1, with 9 nucleotides matching TRBD1. CDR1 SGDLS and CDR2 YYNGEE come from the germline V gene. The CDR3 spans 12 residues. Losses at the gene ends were 3 bases for V and 8 bases for J; bases not matched to a gene: 2. CDR3 amino acids: CASSAQGAEAFF. Written as DNA, the CDR3 is TGTGCCAGCAGCGCACAGGGGGCCGAAGCTTTCTTT.

The J gene is TRBJ2-2, the V gene TRBV2; 9 nucleotides match TRBD1. Trimming at V came to 6 bases and at J to 3 bases, leaving 5 bases not matched to a gene. Looked up from germline, CDR1 is SNHLY and CDR2 is FYNNEI. The CDR3 is made up of 15 amino acids. In nucleotides, the CDR3 is TGTGCCAGCAGCGAGGGACAGGGACACACCGGGGAGCTGTTTTTT. Residues: CASSEGQGHTGELFF. The variable domain in full, completed from reference TRBV2 and TRBJ2-2, reads EPEVTQTPSHQVTQMGQEVILRCVPISNHLYFYWYRQILGQKVEFLVSFYNNEISEKSEIFDDQFSVERPDGSNFTLKIRSTKLEDSAMYFCASSEGQGHTGELFFGEGSRLTVL.

The V call is TRBV19, the J call TRBJ1-5; D possibly corresponds to TRBD1 (5 bases). Trimming took 6 bases from V and 0 from J, leaving 12 bases between them. This CDR3 contains 15 residues. Germline assignment: CDR1 LNHDA and CDR2 SQIVND (reference sequence). In DNA form, the CDR3 reads TGTGCCAGTAGACTCGACAGAAGTAGCAATCAGCCCCAGCATTTT. Translation: CASRLDRSSNQPQHF.

J is TRBJ2-7 and V is TRBV13; maybe TRBD2 (6 bases). The CDR3 extends over 14 amino acids. Per germline, CDR1 PRHDT and CDR2 FYEKMQ (reference sequence). Trimming left V 5 bases short and J 2 bases short, with 13 bases between. CDR3 in amino acids: CASSPLATPYEQYF. As DNA, the CDR3 is TGTGCCAGCAGCCCCCTAGCGACACCCTACGAGCAGTACTTC. The full variable domain, with the rest looked up from reference TRBV13 and TRBJ2-7, is AAGVIQSPRHLIKEKRETATLKCYPIPRHDTVYWYQQGPGQDPQFLISFYEKMQSDKGSIPDRFSAQQFSDYHSELNMSSLELGDSALYFCASSPLATPYEQYFGPGTRLTVT.

This clone was seen more than once but under ten times. The chain joins TRBV15 to TRBJ1-5, with a possible D match to TRBD1 (6 bases). In germline, CDR1 is LNHNV, CDR2 YYDKDF (reference sequence). The CDR3 sequence is 14 residues long. V was pared by 1 base and J by 4 bases, with 8 bases between. The CDR3 sequence is CATSRGQENQPQHF. Written as DNA, the CDR3 is TGTGCCACCAGCAGAGGACAGGAAAATCAGCCCCAGCATTTT.

The CDR3 DNA follows: TGTGCCAGCGCGGAGGCCGGGGAGCTGTTTTTT. It codes for CASAEAGELFF. V gene TRBV6-5 combines with J gene TRBJ2-2; possibly TRBD2 for D (5 bases). The germline V and J ends were trimmed by 8 bases and 6 bases, with 7 bases remaining between them. In germline, CDR1 is MNHEY, CDR2 SVGAGI. The CDR3 runs to 11 residues.

The chain uses TRBV28 and TRBJ1-1; possible D gene TRBD1, 6 bases. V was shortened by 1 base and J by 5 bases, with 11 bases between the two germline ends. This CDR3 has 14 residues. Germline CDR1 MDHEN, CDR2 SYDVKM. The CDR3 is CASSLSGVWTEAFF. Here the CDR3 DNA reads TGTGCCAGCAGTTTATCAGGGGTGTGGACTGAAGCTTTCTTT. Full variable domain (missing parts from reference TRBV28 and TRBJ1-1): DVKVTQSSRYLVKRTGEKVFLECVQDMDHENMFWYRQDPGLGLRLIYFSYDVKMKEKGDIPEGYSVSREKKERFSLILESASTNQTSMYLCASSLSGVWTEAFFGQGTRLTVV.

Remarks on this clone: Distinct nucleotide sequences in the sample also encode this CDR3. The rearrangement links TRBV27 to TRBJ2-7; D ambiguous. This CDR3 spans 14 amino acids. CDR1 is MNHEY, CDR2 SMNVEV, per germline (reference sequence). V was cut by 3 bases and J by 2 bases, with 11 bases left in between. DNA for the CDR3: TGTGCCAGCAGTTTTAGCTCCGGAACCTACGAGCAGTACTTC. It encodes CASSFSSGTYEQYF.

This clone occurred a few times. The CDR3 reads CASSRGQLNTEAFF. The DNA of the CDR3 is TGCGCCAGCAGCAGGGGACAGTTGAACACTGAAGCTTTCTTT. The chain combines TRBV5-1 with TRBJ1-1; 7 nucleotides agree with TRBD1. The CDR3 runs to 14 residues. CDR1 and CDR2 from the germline V gene are SGHRS and YFSETQ. The V and J ends lost 4 bases and 0 bases, in that order; junction bases with no gene match: 3.

The chain carries TRBV7-6 and TRBJ1-1; 10 bases agree with TRBD1. Germline CDR1 SGHVS, CDR2 FNYEAQ. V was pared by 5 bases and J by 5 bases, with 5 bases of the junction left unmatched. This CDR3 has 14 amino acids. CDR3 DNA sequence: TGTGCCAGCAGCCCCCGACAGGGGGCAACTGAAGCTTTCTTT. Its protein is CASSPRQGATEAFF. Complete variable domain (other parts from reference TRBV7-6 and TRBJ1-1): GAGVSQSPRYKVTKRGQDVALRCDPISGHVSLYWYRQALGQGPEFLTYFNYEAQQDKSGLPNDRFSAERPEGSISTLTIQRTEQRDSAMYRCASSPRQGATEAFFGQGTRLTVV.